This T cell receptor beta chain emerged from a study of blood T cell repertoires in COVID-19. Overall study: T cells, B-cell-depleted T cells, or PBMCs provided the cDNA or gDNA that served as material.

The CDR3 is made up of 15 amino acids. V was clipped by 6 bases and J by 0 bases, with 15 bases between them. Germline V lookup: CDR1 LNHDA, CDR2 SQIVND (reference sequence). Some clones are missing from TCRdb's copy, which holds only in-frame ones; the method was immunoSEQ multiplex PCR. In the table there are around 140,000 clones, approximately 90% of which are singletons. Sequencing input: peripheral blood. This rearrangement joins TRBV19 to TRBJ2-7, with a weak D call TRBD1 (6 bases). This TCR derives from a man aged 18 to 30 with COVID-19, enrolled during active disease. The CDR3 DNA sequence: TGTGCCAGTAGGGTTGCGAGGGGGAGCTCCTACGAGCAGTACTTC. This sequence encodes CASRVARGSSYEQYF. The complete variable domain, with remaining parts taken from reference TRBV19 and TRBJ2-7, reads DGGITQSPKYLFRKEGQNVTLSCEQNLNHDAMYWYRQDPGQGLRLIYYSQIVNDFQKGDIAEGYSVSREKKESFPLTVTSAQKNPTAFYLCASRVARGSSYEQYFGPGTRLTVT.